The rows below give T cell receptor beta chains drawn from one sample of a study of blood T cell repertoires in COVID-19. Repertoires were generated with immunoSEQ multiplex PCR, while TCRdb's copy carries only in-frame clones and drops some. The sample has approximately 210,000 clones; 75% to 85% are singletons. The sample comprised PBMCs or T cells enriched from blood (not recorded which). The receptors here all came from a man aged 30 to 39 with acute COVID-19. Each CDR3 is given with its conserved first and last residue. The D gene is left open where the match is weak. Clone sizes are given selectively: once, few, many, or a class where the clone is expanded.

D gene: -; J gene: TRBJ1-2; clone size: -; V gene: TRBV19; CDR3 DNA: TGTGCCAGTAGTTGGGGGAGGGCCGCTAGTGGCTACACCTTC; CDR3 protein: CASSWGRAASGYTF
D gene: -; J gene: TRBJ1-5; clone size: -; V gene: TRBV4-2; CDR3 DNA: TGTGCCAGCAGCCAAGATCCAGGGGATCATCAGCCCCAGCATTTT; CDR3 protein: CASSQDPGDHQPQHF
D gene: -; J gene: TRBJ1-4; clone size: -; V gene: TRBV3-1/TRBV3-2; CDR3 DNA: TGTGCCAGCAGCCCCAGGTGGAATGAAAAACTGTTTTTT; CDR3 protein: CASSPRWNEKLFF
D gene: -; J gene: TRBJ2-7; clone size: -; V gene: TRBV14; CDR3 DNA: TGTGCCAGCAGCCAAGTCGCCGCGGACGAGCAGTACTTC; CDR3 protein: CASSQVAADEQYF
D gene: TRBD1; J gene: TRBJ1-1; clone size: -; V gene: TRBV10-3; CDR3 DNA: TGTGCCATCAGTGAGTCCCGGACAGGGCACACTGAAGCTTTCTTT; CDR3 protein: CAISESRTGHTEAFF
D gene: -; J gene: TRBJ1-2; clone size: -; V gene: TRBV7-9; CDR3 DNA: TGTGCTCTTATGGCGGTTGGGGGCTACACCTTC; CDR3 protein: CALMAVGGYTF
D gene: TRBD2; J gene: TRBJ2-1; clone size: once; V gene: TRBV6-1; CDR3 DNA: TGTGCCAGCAGTGAGCGACTAGCGGGGGGGATAAATGAGCAGTTCTTC; CDR3 protein: CASSERLAGGINEQFF
D gene: TRBD2; J gene: TRBJ2-1; clone size: -; V gene: TRBV6-5; CDR3 DNA: TGTGCCAGCAGCCTAGCGGGTTATTACAATGAGCAGTTCTTC; CDR3 protein: CASSLAGYYNEQFF
D gene: -; J gene: TRBJ1-6; clone size: -; V gene: TRBV2; CDR3 DNA: TGTGCCAGCAGCGAGGAAGGGAGCTCCTATAATTCACCCCTCCACTTT; CDR3 protein: CASSEEGSSYNSPLHF
D gene: -; J gene: TRBJ1-1; clone size: -; V gene: TRBV9; CDR3 DNA: TGTGCCAGCAGCGAAAACGACAGTGAAGCTTTCTTT; CDR3 protein: CASSENDSEAFF
D gene: -; J gene: TRBJ2-7; clone size: -; V gene: TRBV4-1; CDR3 DNA: TGCGCCAGCAGCCAAACCCGGGATCCCGGCGAGCAGTACTTC; CDR3 protein: CASSQTRDPGEQYF
D gene: -; J gene: TRBJ2-7; clone size: -; V gene: TRBV29-1; CDR3 DNA: TGCAGCGTTGGCGAGCCCCGTGACAGGTATTACGAGCAGTACTTC; CDR3 protein: CSVGEPRDRYYEQYF
D gene: -; J gene: TRBJ1-2; clone size: -; V gene: TRBV19; CDR3 DNA: TGTGCCAGTAGTATCTCAGCCCAGGGGCCCTATGGCTACACCTTC; CDR3 protein: CASSISAQGPYGYTF
D gene: -; J gene: TRBJ2-7; clone size: -; V gene: TRBV9; CDR3 DNA: TGTGCCAGCAGCGCCCTCGGGACTCCCGGGGACGAGCAGTACTTC; CDR3 protein: CASSALGTPGDEQYF
D gene: TRBD2; J gene: TRBJ2-3; clone size: -; V gene: TRBV7-9; CDR3 DNA: TGTGCCAGCAGCCCGGGACTAGGGCGCACAGATACGCAGTATTTT; CDR3 protein: CASSPGLGRTDTQYF
D gene: -; J gene: TRBJ1-2; clone size: -; V gene: TRBV4-1; CDR3 DNA: TGCGCCAGCAGCCAAGCCCAGGTTGATGGCTACACCTTC; CDR3 protein: CASSQAQVDGYTF
D gene: -; J gene: TRBJ1-6; clone size: -; V gene: TRBV3-1/TRBV3-2; CDR3 DNA: TGTGCCAGCAGCCAGACAGATAATTCACCCCTCCACTTT; CDR3 protein: CASSQTDNSPLHF
D gene: TRBD2; J gene: TRBJ2-1; clone size: -; V gene: TRBV5-4; CDR3 DNA: TGTGCCAGCAGACTGGAGCGGGGGCCTGACAATGAGCAGTTCTTC; CDR3 protein: CASRLERGPDNEQFF
D gene: TRBD1; J gene: TRBJ1-4; clone size: -; V gene: TRBV30; CDR3 DNA: TGTGCCTGGAGACGGGACAGCTCAGAAAAACTGTTTTTT; CDR3 protein: CAWRRDSSEKLFF
D gene: -; J gene: TRBJ1-6; clone size: -; V gene: TRBV25-1; CDR3 DNA: TGTGCCAGCAGTGAAACAGGGAATTCACCCCTCCACTTT; CDR3 protein: CASSETGNSPLHF
D gene: -; J gene: TRBJ1-5; clone size: -; V gene: TRBV5-1; CDR3 DNA: TGCGCCAGCAGCTTGGGGGTCAGGGGATCAAATCAGCCCCAGCATTTT; CDR3 protein: CASSLGVRGSNQPQHF
D gene: -; J gene: TRBJ2-7; clone size: -; V gene: TRBV18; CDR3 DNA: TGTGCCAGTCGATCCGGGGGTCCCTACGAGCAGTACTTC; CDR3 protein: CASRSGGPYEQYF